Below are 7 T cell receptor beta chains sequenced from a single sample in a study of read filtering for tumor transcriptome and immune sequencing. Molecular barcoded adaptors covering alpha/delta and beta/gamma chains were used on 400 to 450 ng RNA. From the reads, TCRdb called clonotypes with MiXCR, one entry per CDR3 protein. This sample has fewer than 25,000 distinct CDR3 sequences, with 20% to 25% found just once. Sample: a population of CD138-negative cells sorted from bone marrow. The receptors stem from a donor at least 40 years old with multiple myeloma.

This clonotype was seen many times. The chain employs TRBV20-1 and TRBJ2-2; D call uncertain. Germline V gives CDR1 DFQATT, CDR2 SNEGSKA (reference sequence). V was shortened by 0 bases and J by 0 bases, with 11 bases between the two germline ends. The CDR3 has 16 residues. CDR3 region: CSARDDLNANTGELFF. The CDR3 DNA follows: TGCAGTGCTAGAGATGATCTCAACGCGAACACCGGGGAGCTGTTTTTT.

By its share, this clonotype is medium-sized (0.01 to 0.1%). This chain joins TRBV28 and TRBJ2-1; 9 positions match TRBD1. The CDR3 spans 16 residues. J lost 8 bases, V lost 2 bases, and 10 bases had no gene match. Germline V gives CDR1 MDHEN, CDR2 SYDVKM. The CDR3 DNA follows: TGTGCCAGCAGTTTAGAACAGGGGGCGAGGGACGATGAGCAGTTCTTC. Translation: CASSLEQGARDDEQFF. Combining the CDR3 with reference TRBV28 and TRBJ2-1 gives the whole variable domain DVKVTQSSRYLVKRTGEKVFLECVQDMDHENMFWYRQDPGLGLRLIYFSYDVKMKEKGDIPEGYSVSREKKERFSLILESASTNQTSMYLCASSLEQGARDDEQFFGPGTRLTVL.

This clonotype was detected only once. Given a much more abundant clone one base away, this may be a read error. The chain links TRBV2 to TRBJ1-3, with D hard to call. The CDR3 extends over 14 amino acids. In germline, CDR1 is SNHLY, CDR2 FYNNEI. The chain's CDR3 is CASAGLLSGNTVYF. The CDR3, as DNA: TGTGCCAGTGCGGGCCTACTCTCTGGAAACACCGTATATTTT.

The sample holds many counts of this clonotype. The rearrangement uses TRBV27 and TRBJ2-1, with D uncertain. The CDR3 covers 10 residues. The ends were cut back, 8 bases at V and 8 bases at J, with 7 bases in the middle. Germline V gives CDR1 MNHEY, CDR2 SMNVEV (reference sequence). CDR3 nucleotides: TGTGCCAGCGGTCGCGATGAGCAGTTCTTC. Its protein product is CASGRDEQFF.

In this sample, this clonotype turned up many times. The V gene is TRBV7-8, the J gene TRBJ1-1, with D hard to call. CDR1 is SGHVS and CDR2 is FQNEAQ in the germline V gene. Trimming shortened V by 3 bases and J by 10 bases, and 27 bases separated the two germline ends. The CDR3 is 17 amino acids. CDR3 sequence (DNA): TGTGCCAGCAGCTTCAATCAGTGGAGGGCGGTGGGTAGTAGAGCTTTCTTT. This encodes CASSFNQWRAVGSRAFF.

This clonotype was counted many times. The chain employs TRBV12-3 or TRBV12-4 and TRBJ2-7; 11 nucleotides align to TRBD2. The CDR3 is made up of 15 amino acids. V shed 6 bases, J shed 2 bases, and the junction held 6 bases outside the gene matches. CDR3 in DNA: TGTGCCAGCAGGCCGGGACTAGCGGACGCCTACGAGCAGTACTTC. Its protein is CASRPGLADAYEQYF.

Many counts were recorded for this clonotype. The V and J genes are TRBV28 and TRBJ2-6, with D perhaps matching TRBD1 or TRBD2 (5 bases each). This CDR3 comprises 16 residues. Trimming removed 7 bases from V and 0 bases from J, with 13 bases in between. Germline CDR1 is MDHEN and CDR2 is SYDVKM. The CDR3 nucleotides read TGTGCCAGCACCCCAAGAGGGGTCTCTGGGGCCAACGTCCTGACTTTC. Translating gives CASTPRGVSGANVLTF.